This T cell receptor (beta chain) was documented in a study of OX40 agonist ivuxolimab in advanced cancers. Study-level findings and limits: Expanded clones belonging to CD8+ T cells outnumbered, on average, those of CD4+. Also present in some nonresponders was a low level of normalized T-cell clonal expansion.

Comment on this clone: Its antigen is currently unknown.

Germline loops: CDR1 LGHNA, CDR2 YNFKEQ. The CDR3 length is 16 residues. V trimming: 1 base; J trimming: 4 bases; junction bases outside the gene matches: 0. Measured with immunoSEQ multiplex PCR; TCRdb has only the in-frame clones, and not every one. The table shows about 64,000 clones, with about 88% occurring only once. Any history of autoimmune disease or systemic immunosuppression disqualified patients. The V gene is TRBV4-2, the J gene TRBJ2-2; the match to TRBD2 covers 13 bases. The origin of this receptor is an adult with an advanced solid tumor such as melanoma, head and neck, liver or kidney cancer. This specimen was CD4+ or CD8+ T cells sorted from blood, taken in a trial of the OX40 agonist ivuxolimab. DNA for the CDR3: TGTGCCAGCAGCCAAGGACTAGCGGGGGGCACCGGGGAGCTGTTTTTT. Amino acids: CASSQGLAGGTGELFF.